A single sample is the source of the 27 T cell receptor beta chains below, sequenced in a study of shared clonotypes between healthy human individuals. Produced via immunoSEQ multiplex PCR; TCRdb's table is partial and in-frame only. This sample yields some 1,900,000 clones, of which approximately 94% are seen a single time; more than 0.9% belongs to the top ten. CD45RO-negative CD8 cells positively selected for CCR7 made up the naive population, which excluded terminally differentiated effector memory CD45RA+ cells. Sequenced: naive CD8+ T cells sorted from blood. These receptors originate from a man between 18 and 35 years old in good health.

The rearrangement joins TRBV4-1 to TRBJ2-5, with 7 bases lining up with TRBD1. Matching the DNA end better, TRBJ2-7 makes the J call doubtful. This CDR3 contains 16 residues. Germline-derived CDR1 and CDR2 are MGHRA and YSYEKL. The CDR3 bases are TGCGCCAGCAGCCCCACCTGGGACAGCCCAACCTACGAGCAGTACTTC. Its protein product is CASSPTWDSPTYEQYF.

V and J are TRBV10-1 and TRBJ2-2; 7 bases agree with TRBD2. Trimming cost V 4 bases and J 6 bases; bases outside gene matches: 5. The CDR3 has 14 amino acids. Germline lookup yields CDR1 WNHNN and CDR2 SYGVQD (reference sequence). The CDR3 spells CASSGGLNPGELFF. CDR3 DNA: TGCGCCAGCAGTGGGGGACTAAATCCCGGGGAGCTGTTTTTT.

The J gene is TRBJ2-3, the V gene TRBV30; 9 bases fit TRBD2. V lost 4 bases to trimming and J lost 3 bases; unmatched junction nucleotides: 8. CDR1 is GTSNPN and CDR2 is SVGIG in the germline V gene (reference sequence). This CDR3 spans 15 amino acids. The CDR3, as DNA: TGTGCCTGGACCCCCGGGACTAGCAGTACAGATACGCAGTATTTT. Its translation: CAWTPGTSSTDTQYF. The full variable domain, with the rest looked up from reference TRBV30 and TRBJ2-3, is SQTIHQWPATLVQPVGSPLSLECTVEGTSNPNLYWYRQAAGRGLQLLFYSVGIGQISSEVPQNLSASRPQDRQFILSSKKLLLSDSGFYLCAWTPGTSSTDTQYFGPGTRLTVL.

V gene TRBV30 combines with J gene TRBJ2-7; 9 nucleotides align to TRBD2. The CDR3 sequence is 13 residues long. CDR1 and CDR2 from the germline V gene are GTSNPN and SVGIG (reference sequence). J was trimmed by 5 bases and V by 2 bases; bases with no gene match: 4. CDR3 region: CAWSILAGDEQYF. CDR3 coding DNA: TGTGCCTGGAGTATATTAGCGGGAGACGAGCAGTACTTC.

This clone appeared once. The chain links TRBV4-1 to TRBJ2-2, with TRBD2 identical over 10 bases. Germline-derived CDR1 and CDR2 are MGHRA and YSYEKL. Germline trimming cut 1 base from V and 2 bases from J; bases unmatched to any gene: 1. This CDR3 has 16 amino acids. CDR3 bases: TGCGCCAGCAGCCAAGTAGCGGGGGGTAACACCGGGGAGCTGTTTTTT. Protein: CASSQVAGGNTGELFF.

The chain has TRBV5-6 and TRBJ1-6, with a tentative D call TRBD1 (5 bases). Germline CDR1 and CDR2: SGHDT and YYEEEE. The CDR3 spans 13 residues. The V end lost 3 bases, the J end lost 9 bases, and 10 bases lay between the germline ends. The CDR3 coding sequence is TGTGCCAGCAGCTGGGGGGGGACTTCACCCCTCCACTTT. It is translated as CASSWGGTSPLHF.

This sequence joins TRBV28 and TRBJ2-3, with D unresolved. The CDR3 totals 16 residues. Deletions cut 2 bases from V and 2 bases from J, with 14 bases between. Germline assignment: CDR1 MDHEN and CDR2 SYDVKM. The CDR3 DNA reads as TGTGCCAGCAGTTTACGGACGGCTGACATCACAGATACGCAGTATTTT. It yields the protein CASSLRTADITDTQYF.

The CDR3 sequence: CATSSDFLSGTTDTQYF. Here the CDR3 DNA reads TGTGCCACCAGCTCCGACTTCTTGAGCGGGACGACAGATACGCAGTATTTT. This chain joins TRBV15 and TRBJ2-3; 7 positions match TRBD2. This CDR3 has 17 residues. V lost 5 bases to trimming and J lost 3 bases; unmatched junction nucleotides: 14. Germline loops: CDR1 LNHNV, CDR2 YYDKDF (reference sequence). The entire variable domain, with the rest obtained from reference TRBV15 and TRBJ2-3, is as follows: DAMVIQNPRYQVTQFGKPVTLSCSQTLNHNVMYWYQQKSSQAPKLLFHYYDKDFNNEADTPDNFQSRRPNTSFCFLDIRSPGLGDTAMYLCATSSDFLSGTTDTQYFGPGTRLTVL.

DNA for the CDR3: TGTGCCAGCAGTGGCTGGGGTACAGATACGCAGTATTTT. Translated: CASSGWGTDTQYF. The chain is built from TRBV6-6 and TRBJ2-3; D remains ambiguous. The ends were cut back, 5 bases at V and 3 bases at J, with 9 bases in the middle. This CDR3 has 13 residues. CDR1 and CDR2 (germline): MNHNY, SVGAGI (reference sequence).

CDR3 residues: CASSLLRGGYNEQYF. CDR3 in DNA: TGTGCCAGCAGCTTACTCCGGGGAGGGTACAACGAGCAGTACTTC. The chain carries TRBV7-2 and TRBJ2-7, with 7 positions matching TRBD2. V lost 2 bases and J lost 5; bases outside the gene matches: 9. Per germline, CDR1 SGHTA and CDR2 FQGNSA. This CDR3 is 15 amino acids long.

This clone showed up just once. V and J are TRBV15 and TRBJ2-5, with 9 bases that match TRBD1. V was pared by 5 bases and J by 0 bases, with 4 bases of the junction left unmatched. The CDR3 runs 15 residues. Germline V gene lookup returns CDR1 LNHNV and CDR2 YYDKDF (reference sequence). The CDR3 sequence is CATSDGTGNQETQYF. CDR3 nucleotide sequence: TGTGCCACCAGCGATGGGACAGGGAACCAAGAGACCCAGTACTTC.

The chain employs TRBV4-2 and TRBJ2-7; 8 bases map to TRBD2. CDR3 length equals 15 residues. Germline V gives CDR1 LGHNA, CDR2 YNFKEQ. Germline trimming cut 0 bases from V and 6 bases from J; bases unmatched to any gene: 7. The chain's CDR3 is CASSQDPGLALEQYF. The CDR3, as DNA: TGTGCCAGCAGCCAAGATCCCGGACTAGCCCTCGAGCAGTACTTC.

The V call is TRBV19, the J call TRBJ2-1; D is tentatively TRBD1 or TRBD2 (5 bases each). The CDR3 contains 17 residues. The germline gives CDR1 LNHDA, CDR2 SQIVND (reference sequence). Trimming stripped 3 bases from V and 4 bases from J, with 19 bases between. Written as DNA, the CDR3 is TGTGCCAGTAGTATTGAGATTGGGGGATTGGGATACAATGAGCAGTTCTTC. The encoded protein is CASSIEIGGLGYNEQFF.

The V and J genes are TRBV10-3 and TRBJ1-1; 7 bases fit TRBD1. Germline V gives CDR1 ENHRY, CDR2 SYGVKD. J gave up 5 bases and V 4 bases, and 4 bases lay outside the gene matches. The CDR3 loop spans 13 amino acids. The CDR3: CAISGDSETEAFF. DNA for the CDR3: TGTGCCATCAGTGGGGACAGCGAAACTGAAGCTTTCTTT.

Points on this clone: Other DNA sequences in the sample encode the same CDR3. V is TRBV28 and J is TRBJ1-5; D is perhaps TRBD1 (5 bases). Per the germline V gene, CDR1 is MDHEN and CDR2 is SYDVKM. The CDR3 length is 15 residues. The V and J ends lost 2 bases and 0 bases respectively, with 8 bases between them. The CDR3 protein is CASSLGGYSNQPQHF. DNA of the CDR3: TGTGCCAGCAGTTTAGGGGGGTATAGCAATCAGCCCCAGCATTTT.

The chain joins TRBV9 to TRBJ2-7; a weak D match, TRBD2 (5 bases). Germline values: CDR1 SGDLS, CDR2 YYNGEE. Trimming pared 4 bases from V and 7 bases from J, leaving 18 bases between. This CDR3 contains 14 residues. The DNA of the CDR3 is TGTGCCAGCAGCTCAGAGGGCTACCCGGGTGAGCAGTACTTC. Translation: CASSSEGYPGEQYF.

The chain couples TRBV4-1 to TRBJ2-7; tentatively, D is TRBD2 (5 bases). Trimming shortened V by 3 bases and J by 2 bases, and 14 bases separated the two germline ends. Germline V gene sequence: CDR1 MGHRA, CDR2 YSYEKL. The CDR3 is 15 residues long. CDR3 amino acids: CASSQELASPYEQYF. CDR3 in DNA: TGCGCCAGCAGCCAGGAGTTAGCGAGTCCCTACGAGCAGTACTTC.

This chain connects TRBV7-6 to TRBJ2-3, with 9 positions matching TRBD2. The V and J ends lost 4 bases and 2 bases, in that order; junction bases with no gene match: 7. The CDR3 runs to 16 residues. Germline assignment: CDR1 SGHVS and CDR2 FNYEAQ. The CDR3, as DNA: TGTGCCAGCAGCTCGCAGAGACTAGCGGTCACAGATACGCAGTATTTT. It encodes CASSSQRLAVTDTQYF.

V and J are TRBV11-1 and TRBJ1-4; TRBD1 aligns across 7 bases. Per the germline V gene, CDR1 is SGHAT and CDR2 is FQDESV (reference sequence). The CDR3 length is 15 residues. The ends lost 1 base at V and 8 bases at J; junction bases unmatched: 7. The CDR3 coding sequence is TGTGCCAGCAGCTTAGAAGGGGGCGCTGAGGAAAAACTGTTTTTT. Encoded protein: CASSLEGGAEEKLFF.

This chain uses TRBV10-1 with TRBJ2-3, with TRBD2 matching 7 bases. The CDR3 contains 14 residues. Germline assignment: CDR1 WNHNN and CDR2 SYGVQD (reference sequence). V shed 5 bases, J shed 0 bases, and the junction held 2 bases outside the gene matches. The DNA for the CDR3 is TGCGCCAGCAGTAGCGGGATCAGCACAGATACGCAGTATTTT. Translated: CASSSGISTDTQYF.

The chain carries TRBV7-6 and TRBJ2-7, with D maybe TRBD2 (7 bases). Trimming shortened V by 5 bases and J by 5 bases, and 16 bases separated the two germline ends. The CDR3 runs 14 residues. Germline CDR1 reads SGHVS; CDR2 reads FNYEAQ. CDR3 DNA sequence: TGTGCCAGCAGCCCCCTTGGGGGGGGCCACGAGCAGTACTTC. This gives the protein CASSPLGGGHEQYF.

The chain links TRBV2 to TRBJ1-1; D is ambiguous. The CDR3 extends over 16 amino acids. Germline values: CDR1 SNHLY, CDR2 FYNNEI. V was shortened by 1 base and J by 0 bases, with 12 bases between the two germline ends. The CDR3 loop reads CASSEGGEGMNTEAFF. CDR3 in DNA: TGTGCCAGCAGTGAAGGCGGGGAGGGAATGAACACTGAAGCTTTCTTT.

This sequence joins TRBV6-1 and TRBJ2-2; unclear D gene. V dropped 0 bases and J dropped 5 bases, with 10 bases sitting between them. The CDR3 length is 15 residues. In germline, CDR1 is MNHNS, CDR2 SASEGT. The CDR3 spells CASSEAGWGTGELFF. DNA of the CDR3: TGTGCCAGCAGTGAAGCGGGGTGGGGTACCGGGGAGCTGTTTTTT.

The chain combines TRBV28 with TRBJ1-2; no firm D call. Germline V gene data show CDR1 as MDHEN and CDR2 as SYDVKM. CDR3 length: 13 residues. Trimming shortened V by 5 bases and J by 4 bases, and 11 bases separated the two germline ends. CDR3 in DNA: TGTGCCAGCAGTGCCTCAGAGTCCTATGGCTACACCTTC. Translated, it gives CASSASESYGYTF.

The CDR3 reads CSVEIAGAVGSYEQYF. CDR3 in DNA: TGCAGCGTTGAAATAGCGGGGGCCGTGGGGTCCTACGAGCAGTACTTC. The chain combines TRBV29-1 with TRBJ2-7; 9 bases map to TRBD2. Germline V CDR1 and CDR2: SQVTM, ANQGSEA. V shed 2 bases, J shed 1 base, and the junction held 9 bases outside the gene matches. The CDR3 spans 16 residues.

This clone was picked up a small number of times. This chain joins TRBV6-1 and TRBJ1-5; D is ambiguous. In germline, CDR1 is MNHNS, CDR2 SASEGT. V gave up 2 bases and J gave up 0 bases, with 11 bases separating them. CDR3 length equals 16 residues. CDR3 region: CASSELGRDSNQPQHF. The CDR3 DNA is TGTGCCAGCAGTGAACTGGGAAGAGATAGCAATCAGCCCCAGCATTTT.

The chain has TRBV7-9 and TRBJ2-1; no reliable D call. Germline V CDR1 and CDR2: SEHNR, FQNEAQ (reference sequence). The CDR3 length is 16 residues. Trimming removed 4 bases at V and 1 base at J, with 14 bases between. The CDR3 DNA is TGTGCCAGCAGCTCCATACCGGGTGTTTCCTACAATGAGCAGTTCTTC. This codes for CASSSIPGVSYNEQFF.